This record looks at one TCR beta chain sequence and its context. The data were obtained in a study of sequential checkpoint blockade in melanoma. Using immunoSEQ multiplex PCR, the repertoire was profiled, and TCRdb retains in-frame clones only, with some absent. The sample has about 18,000 clones, under 85% seen once. Per the germline V gene, CDR1 is GTSNPN and CDR2 is SVGIG (reference sequence). The CDR3 has 16 residues. V gave up 5 bases and J gave up 0 bases; unmatched junction bases: 7. Described treatment: randomized to nivolumab then ipilimumab (arm A) or the reverse (arm B). This specimen was tumor tissue (inferred from file names), taken from a patient given nivolumab and ipilimumab in sequence. The sequence derives from a human donor with melanoma. J is TRBJ1-5 and V is TRBV30; 10 bases are a match to TRBD1. CDR3 sequence: CAWGSGQGNSNQPQHF. The CDR3 nucleotides are TGTGCCTGGGGATCGGGACAGGGGAATAGCAATCAGCCCCAGCATTTT.